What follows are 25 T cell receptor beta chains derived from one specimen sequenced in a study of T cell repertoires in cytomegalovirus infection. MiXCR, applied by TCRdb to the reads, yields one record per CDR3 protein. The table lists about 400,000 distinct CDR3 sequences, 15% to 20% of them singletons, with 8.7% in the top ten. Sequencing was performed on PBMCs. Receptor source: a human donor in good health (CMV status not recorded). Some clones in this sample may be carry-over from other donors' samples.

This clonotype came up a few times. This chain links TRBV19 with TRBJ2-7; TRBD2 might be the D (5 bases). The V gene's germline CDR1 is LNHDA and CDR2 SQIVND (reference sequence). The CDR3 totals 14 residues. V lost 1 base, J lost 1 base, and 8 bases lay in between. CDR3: CASSIASWSYEQYF. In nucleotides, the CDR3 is TGTGCCAGTAGTATAGCTAGCTGGTCCTACGAGCAGTACTTC.

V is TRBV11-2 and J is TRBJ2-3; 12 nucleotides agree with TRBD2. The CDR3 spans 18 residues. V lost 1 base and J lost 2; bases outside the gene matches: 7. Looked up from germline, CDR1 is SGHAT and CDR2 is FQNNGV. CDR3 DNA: TGTGCCAGCAGCTTAGGCCCGCTAGCGGGAGGGATCACAGATACGCAGTATTTT. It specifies CASSLGPLAGGITDTQYF.

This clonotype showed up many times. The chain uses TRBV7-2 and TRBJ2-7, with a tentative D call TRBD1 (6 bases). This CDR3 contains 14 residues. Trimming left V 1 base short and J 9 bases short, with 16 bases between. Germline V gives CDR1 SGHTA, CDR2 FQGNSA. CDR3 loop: CASSLGTDRLGQYF. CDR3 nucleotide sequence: TGTGCCAGCAGCTTAGGGACAGACCGCCTGGGGCAGTACTTC.

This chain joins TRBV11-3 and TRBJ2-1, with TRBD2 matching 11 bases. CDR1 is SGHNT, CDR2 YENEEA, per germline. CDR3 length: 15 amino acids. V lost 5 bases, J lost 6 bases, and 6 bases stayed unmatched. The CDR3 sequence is CASSRGLAAFNEQFF. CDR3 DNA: TGTGCCAGCAGCCGGGGACTAGCGGCATTCAATGAGCAGTTCTTC.

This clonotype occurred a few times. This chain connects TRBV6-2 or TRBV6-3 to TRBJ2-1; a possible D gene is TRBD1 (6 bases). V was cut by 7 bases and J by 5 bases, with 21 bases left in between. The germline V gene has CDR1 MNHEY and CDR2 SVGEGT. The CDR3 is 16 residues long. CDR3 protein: CASTPRGRGMDNEQFF. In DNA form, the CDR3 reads TGTGCCAGCACGCCGCGAGGCAGGGGAATGGACAATGAGCAGTTCTTC.

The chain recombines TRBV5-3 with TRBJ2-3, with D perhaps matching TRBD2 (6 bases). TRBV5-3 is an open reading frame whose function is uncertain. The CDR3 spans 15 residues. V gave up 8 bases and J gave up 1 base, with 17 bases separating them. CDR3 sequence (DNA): TGTGCCAGCAGCCCCATTGGAGGGGGCACAGATACGCAGTATTTT. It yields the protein CASSPIGGGTDTQYF.

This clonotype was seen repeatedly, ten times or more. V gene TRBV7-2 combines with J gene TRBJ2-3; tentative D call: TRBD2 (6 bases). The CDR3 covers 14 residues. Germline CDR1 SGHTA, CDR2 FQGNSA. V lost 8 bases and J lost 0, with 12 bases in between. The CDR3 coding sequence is TGTGCCAGCGGTAGGGGACTCAGCACAGATACGCAGTATTTT. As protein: CASGRGLSTDTQYF.

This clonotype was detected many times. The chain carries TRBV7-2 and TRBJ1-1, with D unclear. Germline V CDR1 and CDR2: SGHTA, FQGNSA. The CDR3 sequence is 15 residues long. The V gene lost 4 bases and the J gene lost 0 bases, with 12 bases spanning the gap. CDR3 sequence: CASSSRAGVNTEAFF. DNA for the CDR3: TGTGCCAGCAGCTCCCGGGCGGGAGTGAACACTGAAGCTTTCTTT.

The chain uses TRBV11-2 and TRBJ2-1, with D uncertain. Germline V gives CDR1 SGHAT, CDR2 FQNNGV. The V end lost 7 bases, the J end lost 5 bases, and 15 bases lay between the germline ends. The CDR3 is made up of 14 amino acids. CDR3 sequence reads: CASTSVAVDNEQFF. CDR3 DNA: TGTGCCAGCACCTCGGTGGCGGTGGACAATGAGCAGTTCTTC. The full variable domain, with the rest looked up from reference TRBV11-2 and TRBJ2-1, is EAGVAQSPRYKIIEKRQSVAFWCNPISGHATLYWYQQILGQGPKLLIQFQNNGVVDDSQLPKDRFSAERLKGVDSTLKIQPAKLEDSAVYLCASTSVAVDNEQFFGPGTRLTVL.

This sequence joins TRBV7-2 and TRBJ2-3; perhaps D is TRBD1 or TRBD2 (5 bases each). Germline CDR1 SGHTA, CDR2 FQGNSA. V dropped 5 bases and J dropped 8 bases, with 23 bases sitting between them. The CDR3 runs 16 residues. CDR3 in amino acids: CASSPWGYQDLGTQYF. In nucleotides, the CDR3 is TGTGCCAGCAGCCCCTGGGGGTACCAAGACTTGGGTACGCAGTATTTT.

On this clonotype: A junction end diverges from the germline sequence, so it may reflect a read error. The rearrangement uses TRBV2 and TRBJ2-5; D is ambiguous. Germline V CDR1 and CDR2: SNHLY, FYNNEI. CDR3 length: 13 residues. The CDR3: CASSDTRGPPSDF. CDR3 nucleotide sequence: TGTGCCAGCAGTGACACTCGAGGACCCCCGAGCGACTTC.

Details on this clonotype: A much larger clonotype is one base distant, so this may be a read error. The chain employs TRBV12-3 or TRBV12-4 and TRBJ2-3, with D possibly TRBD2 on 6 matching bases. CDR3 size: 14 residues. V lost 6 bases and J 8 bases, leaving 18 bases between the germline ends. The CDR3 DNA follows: TGTGCCAGCAGAACCTCGGGAGTACCAGTTACGCAGTATTTT. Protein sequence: CASRTSGVPVTQYF.

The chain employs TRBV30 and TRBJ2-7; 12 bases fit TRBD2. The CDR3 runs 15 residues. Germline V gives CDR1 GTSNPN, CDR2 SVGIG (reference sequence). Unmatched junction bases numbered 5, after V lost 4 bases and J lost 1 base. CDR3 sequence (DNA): TGTGCCTGGAAGGGACTAGCGGGCGTGTCCTACGAGCAGTACTTC. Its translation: CAWKGLAGVSYEQYF.

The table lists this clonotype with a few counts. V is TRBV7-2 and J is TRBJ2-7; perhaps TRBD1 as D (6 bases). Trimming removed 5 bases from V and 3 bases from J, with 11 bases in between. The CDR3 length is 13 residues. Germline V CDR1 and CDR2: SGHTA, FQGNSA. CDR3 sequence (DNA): TGTGCCAGCAGCCAGGACAGAAACTACGAGCAGTACTTC. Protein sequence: CASSQDRNYEQYF. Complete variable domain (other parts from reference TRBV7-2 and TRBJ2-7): GAGVSQSPSNKVTEKGKDVELRCDPISGHTALYWYRQSLGQGLEFLIYFQGNSAPDKSGLPSDRFSAERTGGSVSTLTIQRTQQEDSAVYLCASSQDRNYEQYFGPGTRLTVT.

As DNA, the CDR3 is TGTGCCAGCAGTCCCCAAGGACAGGGGGGGACCCAGTACTTC. This translates into CASSPQGQGGTQYF. J is TRBJ2-5 and V is TRBV28; 10 positions match TRBD1. CDR3 size: 14 residues. Losses at the gene ends were 5 bases for V and 7 bases for J; bases not matched to a gene: 7. Germline CDR1 MDHEN, CDR2 SYDVKM.

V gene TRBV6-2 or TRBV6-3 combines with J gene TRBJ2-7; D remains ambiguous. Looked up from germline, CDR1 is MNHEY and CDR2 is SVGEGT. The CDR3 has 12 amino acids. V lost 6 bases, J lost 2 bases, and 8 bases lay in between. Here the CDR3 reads CASSPLPYEQYF. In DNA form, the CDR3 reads TGTGCCAGCAGCCCCCTTCCCTACGAGCAGTACTTC.

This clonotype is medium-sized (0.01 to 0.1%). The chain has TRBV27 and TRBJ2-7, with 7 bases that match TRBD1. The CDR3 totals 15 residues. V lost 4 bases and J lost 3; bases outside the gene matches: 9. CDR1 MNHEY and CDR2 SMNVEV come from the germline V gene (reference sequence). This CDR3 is CASSSLTDRIYEQYF. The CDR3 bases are TGTGCCAGCAGTTCCCTAACGGACAGGATCTACGAGCAGTACTTC.

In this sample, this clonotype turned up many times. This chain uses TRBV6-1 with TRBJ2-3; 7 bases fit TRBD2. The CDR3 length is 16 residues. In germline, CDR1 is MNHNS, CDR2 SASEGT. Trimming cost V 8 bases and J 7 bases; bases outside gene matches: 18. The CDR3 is CASGRTLAGDGNTQYF. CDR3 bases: TGTGCCAGCGGCCGGACGTTGGCGGGGGACGGTAATACGCAGTATTTT.

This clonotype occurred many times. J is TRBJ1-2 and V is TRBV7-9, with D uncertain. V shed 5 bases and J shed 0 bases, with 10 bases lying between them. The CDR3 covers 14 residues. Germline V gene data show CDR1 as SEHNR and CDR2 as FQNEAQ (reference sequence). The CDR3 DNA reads TGTGCCAGCAGCGAGGACCCAGCTAACTATGGCTACACCTTC. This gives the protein CASSEDPANYGYTF.

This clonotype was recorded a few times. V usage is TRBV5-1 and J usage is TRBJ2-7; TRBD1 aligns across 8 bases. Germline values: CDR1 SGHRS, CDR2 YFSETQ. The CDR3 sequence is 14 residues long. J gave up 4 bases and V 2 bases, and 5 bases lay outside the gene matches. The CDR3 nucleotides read TGCGCCAGCAGCTTACAGGGGGGCCTATACGAGCAGTACTTC. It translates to CASSLQGGLYEQYF.

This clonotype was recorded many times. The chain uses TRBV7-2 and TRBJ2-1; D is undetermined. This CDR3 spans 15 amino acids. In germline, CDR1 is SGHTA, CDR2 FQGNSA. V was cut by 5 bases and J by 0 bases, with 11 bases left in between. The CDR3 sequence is CASSIGAGSYNEQFF. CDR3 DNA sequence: TGTGCCAGCAGCATTGGCGCCGGCTCCTACAATGAGCAGTTCTTC. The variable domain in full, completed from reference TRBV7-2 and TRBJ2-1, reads GAGVSQSPSNKVTEKGKDVELRCDPISGHTALYWYRQSLGQGLEFLIYFQGNSAPDKSGLPSDRFSAERTGGSVSTLTIQRTQQEDSAVYLCASSIGAGSYNEQFFGPGTRLTVL.

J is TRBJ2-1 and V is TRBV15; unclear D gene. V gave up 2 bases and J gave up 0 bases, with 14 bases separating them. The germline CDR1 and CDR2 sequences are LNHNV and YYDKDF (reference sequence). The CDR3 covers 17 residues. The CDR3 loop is CATSRSRGLSSYNEQFF. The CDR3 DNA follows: TGTGCCACCAGCAGATCCCGTGGGCTGAGCTCCTACAATGAGCAGTTCTTC.

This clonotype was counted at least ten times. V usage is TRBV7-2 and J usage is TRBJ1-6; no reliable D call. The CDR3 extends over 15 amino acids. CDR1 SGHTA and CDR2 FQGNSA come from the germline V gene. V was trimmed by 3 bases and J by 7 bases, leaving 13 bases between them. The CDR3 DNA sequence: TGTGCCAGCAGCTTTGTAACCCTAGAAAATTCACCCCTCCACTTT. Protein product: CASSFVTLENSPLHF.

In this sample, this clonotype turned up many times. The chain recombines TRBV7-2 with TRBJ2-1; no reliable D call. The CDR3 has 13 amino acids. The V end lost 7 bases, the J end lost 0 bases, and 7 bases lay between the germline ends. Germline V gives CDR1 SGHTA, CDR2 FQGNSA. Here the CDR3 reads CASTPASYNEQFF. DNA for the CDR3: TGTGCCAGCACCCCGGCCTCCTACAATGAGCAGTTCTTC.

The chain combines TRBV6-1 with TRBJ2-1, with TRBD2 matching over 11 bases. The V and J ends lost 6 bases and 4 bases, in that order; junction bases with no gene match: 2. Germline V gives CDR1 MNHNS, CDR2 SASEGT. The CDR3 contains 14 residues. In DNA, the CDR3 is TGTGCCAGCAGGGCTAGCGGGAGGTACAATGAGCAGTTCTTC. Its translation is CASRASGRYNEQFF.